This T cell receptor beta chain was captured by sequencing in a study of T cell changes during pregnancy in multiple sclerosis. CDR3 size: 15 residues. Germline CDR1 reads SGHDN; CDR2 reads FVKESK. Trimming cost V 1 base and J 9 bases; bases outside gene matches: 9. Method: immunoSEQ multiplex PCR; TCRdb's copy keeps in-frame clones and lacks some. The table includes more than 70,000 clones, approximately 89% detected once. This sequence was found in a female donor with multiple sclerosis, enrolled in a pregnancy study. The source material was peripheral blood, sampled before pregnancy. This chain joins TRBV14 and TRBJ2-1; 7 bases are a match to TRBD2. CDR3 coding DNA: TGTGCCAGCAGCCAAGCCTCCGGACTAGTCACTGAGCAGTTCTTC. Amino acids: CASSQASGLVTEQFF.